Each of the 8 T cell receptor beta chains below was sequenced from the same sample in a study of T cell clones after liver transplantation. Profiling relied on immunoSEQ multiplex PCR, and the TCRdb table lists in-frame clones only, not all of them. The data show roughly 56,000 clones, roughly 70% seen once. The material sequenced was CD4+ T cells from blood, taken around 54 months after liver transplant. The receptors here all came from a human patient who received a liver transplant. The T cells may partly be graft donor cells.

This chain joins TRBV7-9 and TRBJ2-7; 10 bases align to TRBD1. V shed 5 bases, J shed 7 bases, and the junction held 11 bases outside the gene matches. The CDR3 length is 15 residues. The germline V gene has CDR1 SEHNR and CDR2 FQNEAQ (reference sequence). For the CDR3, the DNA is TGTGCCAGCAGCGCGCCCGGGACAGGGGTGAGTGAGCAGTACTTC. Its protein product is CASSAPGTGVSEQYF.

The genes are TRBV11-3 and TRBJ2-1; the match to TRBD2 covers 8 bases. The V gene's germline CDR1 is SGHNT and CDR2 YENEEA. The CDR3 has 15 residues. J lost 8 bases, V lost 1 base, and 7 bases had no gene match. CDR3 in amino acids: CASSLGLAPVDEQFF. The CDR3 coding sequence is TGTGCCAGCAGCTTAGGACTAGCGCCGGTGGATGAGCAGTTCTTC.

The rearrangement joins TRBV7-2 to TRBJ1-6, with D possibly matching TRBD1 (6 bases). Germline V CDR1 and CDR2: SGHTA, FQGNSA. The CDR3 consists of 14 residues. The V end lost 5 bases, the J end lost 7 bases, and 12 bases lay between the germline ends. The CDR3, as DNA: TGTGCCAGCAGCCCATGGGGGCGGAATTCACCCCTCCACTTT. Amino acid sequence: CASSPWGRNSPLHF.

This clone was found a few times. This chain uses TRBV5-4 with TRBJ2-2; possible D gene TRBD1, 5 bases. With 3 bases removed from V and 1 base from J, the gap between germline ends came to 7 bases. The CDR3 contains 14 residues. Germline V lookup: CDR1 SGHNT, CDR2 YYREEE (reference sequence). The CDR3 DNA reads as TGTGCCAGCAGCTACGACAGGAACACCGGGGAGCTGTTTTTT. Residues: CASSYDRNTGELFF.

A word on this clone: The junction departs from the called germline gene at one end, perhaps through a read error. V is TRBV7-7 and J is TRBJ1-5, with D possibly being TRBD1 (5 bases). Germline V gene lookup returns CDR1 SSHAT and CDR2 FNYEAQ (reference sequence). There are 14 residues in the CDR3. The CDR3 region is CASSSGTVNQPQHF. The DNA of the CDR3 is TGTGCTAGCAGCTCGGGGACGGTGAATCAGCCCCAGCATTTT.

Points on this clone: Other DNA sequences in this specimen translate into the identical CDR3. The rearrangement joins TRBV6-5 to TRBJ1-6; 7 nucleotides agree with TRBD1. This CDR3 is built from 14 residues. Germline CDR1 and CDR2: MNHEY and SVGAGI. V lost 6 bases and J lost 7; bases outside the gene matches: 6. The CDR3, as DNA: TGTGCCAGCAGCTCGACAGGGAACAATTCACCCCTCCACTTT. Its protein product is CASSSTGNNSPLHF.

This chain connects TRBV19 to TRBJ1-2, with D unclear. V gave up 8 bases and J gave up 6 bases, with 10 bases separating them. The CDR3 loop spans 11 amino acids. Looked up from germline, CDR1 is LNHDA and CDR2 is SQIVND (reference sequence). The CDR3 is CASGELDGYTF. The CDR3 DNA sequence: TGTGCCAGTGGAGAGCTCGATGGCTACACCTTC.

In its sample, this clone was seen a few times. The rearrangement uses TRBV6-5 and TRBJ2-7; unclear D gene. The CDR3 has 15 amino acids. V was clipped by 5 bases and J by 4 bases, with 18 bases between them. In germline, CDR1 is MNHEY, CDR2 SVGAGI. CDR3 sequence reads: CASSNQDGGSYEQYF. Written as DNA, the CDR3 is TGTGCCAGCAGTAATCAGGACGGTGGGTCTTACGAGCAGTACTTC.